The clone carrying this T cell receptor (beta chain) appeared a few times. The antigen is unknown. This record comes from a study of response to subunit inactivated influenza vaccine. TCRdb fed the RT-PCR reads into MiXCR, producing one record per CDR3 protein. Among more than 550,000 distinct CDR3 sequences, roughly 10% were seen once, and the ten largest hold 9.5% to 13%. Findings of the study overall: Few additional T cells are recruited per seasonal influenza vaccination, authors suggested.

The CDR3 has 16 amino acids. V lost 0 bases and J 6 bases, leaving 15 bases between the germline ends. Per the germline V gene, CDR1 is LGHDT and CDR2 is YNNKEL (reference sequence). This chain uses TRBV3-1 with TRBJ2-1; D perhaps matches TRBD2 (6 bases). This specimen was PBMCs from blood, taken on the day of vaccination. This clonotype originated in a man in his forties or fifties who received an inactivated influenza vaccine. CDR3 sequence (DNA): TGTGCCAGCAGCCAAGATCGCGCGGGACGGGGCAATGAGCAGTTCTTC. Its translation: CASSQDRAGRGNEQFF.